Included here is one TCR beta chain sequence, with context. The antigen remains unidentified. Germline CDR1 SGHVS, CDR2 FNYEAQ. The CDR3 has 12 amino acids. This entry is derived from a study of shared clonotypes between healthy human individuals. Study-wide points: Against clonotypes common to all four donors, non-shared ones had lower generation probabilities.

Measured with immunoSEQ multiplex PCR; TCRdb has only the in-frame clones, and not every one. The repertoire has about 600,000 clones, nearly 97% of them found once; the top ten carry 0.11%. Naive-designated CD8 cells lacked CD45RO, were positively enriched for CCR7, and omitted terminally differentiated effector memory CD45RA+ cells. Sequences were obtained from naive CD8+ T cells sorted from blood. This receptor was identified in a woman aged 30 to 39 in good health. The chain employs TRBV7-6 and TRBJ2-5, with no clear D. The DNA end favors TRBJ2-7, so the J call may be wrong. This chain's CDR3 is CASSSTGHEQYF. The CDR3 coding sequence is TGTGCCAGCAGCTCCACGGGTCACGAGCAGTACTTC.